The source of this TCR beta chain is a study of T cells in Graves' hyperthyroidism and ophthalmopathy. Amplification yielded TCR beta CDR3 regions, with RNA transcripts as the source. Researchers ran a first-round RT-PCR on the TCR CDR3 using the HTBI primer set. A single record per CDR3 protein comes from TCRdb applying MiXCR to the multiplex PCR reads. The sample yields about 340,000 distinct CDR3 sequences, about 20% seen once. With 3 bases removed from V and 2 bases from J, the gap between germline ends came to 8 bases. The germline gives CDR1 SNHLY, CDR2 FYNNEI. The CDR3 has 13 amino acids. This clonotype was observed at least ten times.

Specimen: blood. This sequence originates from a woman in her 50s with Graves' hyperthyroidism. The chain links TRBV2 to TRBJ2-7, with D perhaps matching TRBD2 (5 bases). CDR3 DNA: TGTGCCAGCAGTGATCTACTAGCCTACGAGCAGTACTTC. Its protein product is CASSDLLAYEQYF.